Listed below are T cell receptor beta chains from one sample, sequenced in a study of blood T cells in healthy people across ages. A single record per CDR3 protein comes from TCRdb applying MiXCR to the 5' RACE reads. Of some 700,000 distinct CDR3 sequences listed, roughly 20% were seen once; the top ten hold about 22%. Material for sequencing was blood. These receptors all come from a man aged 65 to 85 in good health. Each CDR3 is given with its conserved first and last residue. Fields, in order: V gene, D gene, clone size, J gene, CDR3 DNA, CDR3 protein. A D gene is named only where the DNA matches it firmly. The size entry is marked missing in some rows and otherwise reads once, few, many or a size class.

>TRBV29-1|.|.|TRBJ2-2
TGCAGCGTTGGGTTGGATCCAGTTTCTCCAACCGGGGAGCTGTTTTTT
CSVGLDPVSPTGELFF
>TRBV20-1|TRBD1|.|TRBJ2-5
TGCAGTGCTAGTTACAGGGGCCAGACCCAGTACTTC
CSASYRGQTQYF
>TRBV18|.|.|TRBJ2-5
TGTGCCAGCTCACCAAATCTAGCAGCCAACCAAGAGACCCAGTACTTC
CASSPNLAANQETQYF
>TRBV28|TRBD2|.|TRBJ2-2
TGTGCCAGCAGGGTAGCGGGGGGCGACACCGGGGAGCTGTTTTTT
CASRVAGGDTGELFF
>TRBV5-5|.|many|TRBJ1-4
TGTGCCAGCAGTCCCTTTGCGGTTCTCGCAACTAATGAAAAACTGTTTTTT
CASSPFAVLATNEKLFF
>TRBV20-1|.|once|TRBJ2-1
TGCAGTGCTAGAGATCTATATGAGCAGTTCTTC
CSARDLYEQFF
>TRBV20-1|.|few|TRBJ1-2
TGCAGTGCTCAGGGCAGAGTTTCGGGGGGCTACACCTTC
CSAQGRVSGGYTF
>TRBV5-1|.|few|TRBJ1-4
TGCGCCAGCGGCTCAAAAGCAGGGGCAACTAATGAAAAACTGTTTTTT
CASGSKAGATNEKLFF
>TRBV15|.|.|TRBJ2-5
TGTGCCACCAGCAGGACAGGAGAGACCCAGTACTTC
CATSRTGETQYF
>TRBV20-1|.|few|TRBJ2-1
TGCAGTGCTAGTCGTCCCGGCCTCCACAATGAGCAGTTCTTC
CSASRPGLHNEQFF
>TRBV7-6|.|.|TRBJ2-7
TGTGCCAGCAGCGCGTCGTATGTGGCCTACGAGCAGTACTTC
CASSASYVAYEQYF
>TRBV7-3|.|many|TRBJ2-6
TGTGCCAGCAGCTTAACGGGTGGGGTAGGGGCCAACGTCCTGACTTTC
CASSLTGGVGANVLTF
>TRBV5-1|.|.|TRBJ2-6
TGCGCCAGCAGCTTGGTGCAGGGCCTCTCTGGGGCCAACGTCCTGACTTTC
CASSLVQGLSGANVLTF
>TRBV20-1|.|.|TRBJ1-6
TGCAGTGCTACGGGACGGAACTCCTATAATTCACCCCTCCACTTT
CSATGRNSYNSPLHF
>TRBV2|.|many|TRBJ2-5
TGTGCCAGCACCCAAGAAGAGACCCAGTACTTC
CASTQEETQYF
>TRBV20-1|.|.|TRBJ1-6
TGCAGTGCTAACAAGGGTCGGAATTCACCCCTCCACTTT
CSANKGRNSPLHF
>TRBV29-1|TRBD1|few|TRBJ1-3
TGCAGCGCCGAGGACAGGGGAAACACCATATATTTT
CSAEDRGNTIYF
>TRBV18|.|.|TRBJ2-7
TGTGCCAGCTCACCGCGGGCTCTCTTAAGCTCCTACGAGCAGTACTTC
CASSPRALLSSYEQYF
>TRBV12-3/TRBV12-4|.|few|TRBJ2-3
TGTGCCAGCAGGCGAGCCGGGACCAGGATAACAGATACGCAGTATTTT
CASRRAGTRITDTQYF
>TRBV28|.|.|TRBJ2-4
TGTGCCAGCAGTTTGAGGGACACCCGGATGGACATTCAGTACTTC
CASSLRDTRMDIQYF
>TRBV6-6|TRBD2|.|TRBJ2-3
TGTGCCAGCAGTACTGGGACTAGCGGGATTCAGGCGCAGTATTTT
CASSTGTSGIQAQYF
>TRBV5-1|.|.|TRBJ2-5
TGCGCCAGCAGCCAACGAACAGGCTACGAGACCCAGTACTTC
CASSQRTGYETQYF
>TRBV27|.|few|TRBJ2-3
TGTGCCAGCACCGGGAGGGGGCTCACAGATACGCAGTATTTT
CASTGRGLTDTQYF
>TRBV15|.|few|TRBJ2-3
TGTGCCACCAGCAGAGATGCAGGACTACGGAGCACAGATACGCAGTATTTT
CATSRDAGLRSTDTQYF
>TRBV24-1|.|.|TRBJ2-3
TGTGCCACCAGTGTTTCCCTTACAGATACGCAGTATTTT
CATSVSLTDTQYF
>TRBV29-1|.|medium-sized|TRBJ2-7
TGCAGCGTTGGGACGTACGAGCAGTACTTC
CSVGTYEQYF
>TRBV6-2/TRBV6-3|.|.|TRBJ2-1
TGTGCCAGCAGCCCCCTAGCCACGAACAATGAGCAGTTCTTC
CASSPLATNNEQFF
>TRBV19|.|few|TRBJ2-2
TGTGCCAGTAGTATAGTTGCAGGGTCCGGGGCCGGGGAGCTGTTTTTT
CASSIVAGSGAGELFF